This T cell receptor (beta chain) derives from a study of post-analysis software for immune sequencing data. Across the study: Relapsing-remitting, secondary progressive and progressive-relapsing forms of multiple sclerosis all featured among disease courses. Notes on the study in general: About 5 TRBV segments (TRBV5-6, TRBV5-1 and TRBV20-1 among them) occurred more frequently in patients than in controls.

TCR beta cDNA libraries had unique molecular identifiers. In TCRdb, the PCR reads were re-called with MiXCR into one record per CDR3 protein. Among 650,000 to 850,000 distinct CDR3 sequences listed, under 70% were seen once. This clonotype showed up just a few times. Its cognate antigen is unknown. V trimming: 3 bases; J trimming: 3 bases; junction bases outside the gene matches: 5. The CDR3 length is 14 residues. The germline CDR1 and CDR2 sequences are DFQATT and SNEGSKA (reference sequence). The rearrangement links TRBV20-1 to TRBJ2-7; 10 nucleotides match TRBD2. The material sequenced was blood. The sequence was obtained from a girl aged 10-17 years with multiple sclerosis. This CDR3 reads CSARSLAGIYEQYF. CDR3 DNA sequence: TGCAGTGCTAGGTCACTAGCGGGAATCTACGAGCAGTACTTC.